This T cell receptor beta chain was recovered during a study of blood T cell repertoires in COVID-19. The wider study: Sites in the United States, Italy and Spain provided acute and convalescent COVID-19 samples. T cells, B-cell-depleted T cells, or PBMCs supplied cDNA or gDNA.

V was pared by 7 bases and J by 1 base, with 13 bases between. Per germline, CDR1 SQVTM and CDR2 ANQGSEA. The CDR3 spans 13 residues. The method was immunoSEQ multiplex PCR; TCRdb's version includes in-frame clones alone and lacks a portion of them. The sample contains under 450,000 clones, approximately 90% of which appear only once. The rearrangement joins TRBV29-1 to TRBJ1-1; maybe TRBD1 (6 bases). The receptor was derived from a woman between 40 and 50 years old with COVID-19, enrolled during active disease. The sample was peripheral blood. CDR3 coding DNA: TGCAGCGCAACCAGGGGAACGAACACTGAAGCTTTCTTT. It specifies CSATRGTNTEAFF. The full variable domain, in which reference TRBV29-1 and TRBJ1-1 provide the parts outside the CDR3, is SAVISQKPSRDICQRGTSLTIQCQVDSQVTMMFWYRQQPGQSLTLIATANQGSEATYESGFVIDKFPISRPNLTFSTLTVSNMSPEDSSIYLCSATRGTNTEAFFGQGTRLTVV.